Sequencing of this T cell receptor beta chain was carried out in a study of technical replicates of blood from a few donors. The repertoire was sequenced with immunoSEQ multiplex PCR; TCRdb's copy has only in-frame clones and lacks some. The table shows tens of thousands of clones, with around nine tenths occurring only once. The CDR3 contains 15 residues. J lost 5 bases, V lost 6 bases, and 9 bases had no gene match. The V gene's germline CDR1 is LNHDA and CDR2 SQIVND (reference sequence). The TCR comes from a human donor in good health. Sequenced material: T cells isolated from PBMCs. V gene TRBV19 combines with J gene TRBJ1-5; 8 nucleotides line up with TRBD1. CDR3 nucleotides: TGTGCCAGTAGAGAAGGACAGGGAAGACATCAGCCCCAGCATTTT. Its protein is CASREGQGRHQPQHF.